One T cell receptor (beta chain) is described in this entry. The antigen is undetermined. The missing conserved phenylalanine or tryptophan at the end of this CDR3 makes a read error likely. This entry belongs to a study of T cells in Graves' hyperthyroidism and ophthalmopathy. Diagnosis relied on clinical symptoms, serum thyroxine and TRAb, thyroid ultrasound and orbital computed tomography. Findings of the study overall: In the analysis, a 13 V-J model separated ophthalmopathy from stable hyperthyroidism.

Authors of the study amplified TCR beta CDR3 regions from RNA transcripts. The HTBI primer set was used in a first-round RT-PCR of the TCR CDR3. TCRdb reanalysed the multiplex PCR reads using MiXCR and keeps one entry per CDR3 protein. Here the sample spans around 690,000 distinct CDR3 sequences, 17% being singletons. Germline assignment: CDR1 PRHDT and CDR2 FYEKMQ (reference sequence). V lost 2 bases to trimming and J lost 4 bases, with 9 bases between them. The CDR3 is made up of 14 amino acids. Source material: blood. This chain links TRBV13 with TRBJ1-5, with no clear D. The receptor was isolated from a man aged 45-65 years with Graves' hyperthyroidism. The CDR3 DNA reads TGTGCCAGCAGCTTAAGGAGAGATAATCAGCCCCAGCATCTT. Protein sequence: CASSLRRDNQPQHL.